This T cell receptor (beta chain) was found in a study of OX40 agonist ivuxolimab in advanced cancers. This clone was detected a few times. With V trimmed by 6 bases and J by 7 bases, 6 bases remained unmatched. The CDR3 runs 14 residues. The germline gives CDR1 MNHEY, CDR2 SVGAGI. Using immunoSEQ multiplex PCR, the repertoire was profiled, and TCRdb retains in-frame clones only, with some absent. Of about 36,000 clones in the sample, around 77% were seen once. The specimen comprised CD4+ or CD8+ T cells sorted from blood, sampled in a trial of the OX40 agonist ivuxolimab. V and J are TRBV6-5 and TRBJ1-5, with 10 nucleotides matching TRBD1. The sequence derives from an adult with an advanced solid tumor such as melanoma, head and neck, liver or kidney cancer. The CDR3 protein is CASSLGQGGQPQHF. The DNA for the CDR3 is TGTGCCAGCAGCCTTGGACAGGGGGGACAGCCCCAGCATTTT.